This TCR beta chain was obtained from a study of cytomegalovirus exposure and HLA in healthy donors. Study observations and caveats: No immune exposure information besides CMV serostatus was available. Within an earlier analysis, most TCR beta V segments proved productive either about 90% or about 30% of the time.

From germline, CDR1 is SGHRS and CDR2 YFSETQ. The trim removed 0 bases at V and 5 bases at J, leaving 8 bases unmatched. The CDR3 runs to 15 residues. The PCR made use of 60 Vbeta and 13 Jbeta primers. Profiling relied on immunoSEQ multiplex PCR, and the TCRdb table lists in-frame clones only, not all of them. The table records about 110,000 clones, roughly 79% of them present only once. About this clone itself: As yet, its antigen is unknown.

The chain is built from TRBV5-1 and TRBJ2-7, with 7 bases that match TRBD2. The sequence derives from a woman aged 45-65 years in good health and CMV-seropositive. Sample: PBMCs. The CDR3 sequence is CASSLGLAEYNEQYF. The CDR3 DNA follows: TGCGCCAGCAGCTTGGGGCTAGCGGAATACAACGAGCAGTACTTC.